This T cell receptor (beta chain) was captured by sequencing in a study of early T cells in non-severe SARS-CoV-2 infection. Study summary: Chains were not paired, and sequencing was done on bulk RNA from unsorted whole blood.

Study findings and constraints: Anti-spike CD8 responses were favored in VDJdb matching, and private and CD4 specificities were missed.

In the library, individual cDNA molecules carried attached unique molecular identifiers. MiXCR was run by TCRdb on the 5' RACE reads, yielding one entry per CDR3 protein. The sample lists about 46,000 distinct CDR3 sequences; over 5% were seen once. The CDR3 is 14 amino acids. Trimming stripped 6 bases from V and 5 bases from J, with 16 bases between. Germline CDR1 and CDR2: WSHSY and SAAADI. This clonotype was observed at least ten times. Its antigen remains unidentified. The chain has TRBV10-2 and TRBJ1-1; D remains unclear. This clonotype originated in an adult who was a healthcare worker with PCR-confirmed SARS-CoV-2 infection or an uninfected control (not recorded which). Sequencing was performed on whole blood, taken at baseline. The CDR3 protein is CASSPEGGWTEAFF. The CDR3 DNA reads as TGCGCCAGCAGCCCCGAGGGAGGGTGGACTGAAGCTTTCTTT.